A selection of T cell receptor beta chains follows, all from one sample in a study of T cells expressing NK-cell markers. Each CDR3 protein gets one entry in TCRdb, which reprocessed the 5' RACE reads and gives no DNA. This sample lists approximately 170,000 distinct CDR3 sequences; its ten largest clones have around 20%. Sequenced material: blood T cells: a sorted CD56 or NKG2C T cell subset, CD4+ or CD8+ T cells, or bulk PBMC T cells (not recorded which). Receptors were obtained from a man aged 18-70 years in good health. CDR3s include the opening cysteine and the closing phenylalanine or tryptophan.

cdr3_length	v_call	j_call	cdr3_aa
13	TRBV6-5	TRBJ2-1	CASSYSLYNEQFF
18	TRBV11-1	TRBJ2-6	CASSPPPVSFSGANVLTF
13	TRBV15	TRBJ1-1	CATSSAGGTEAFF
17	TRBV5-1	TRBJ2-7	CASSLALSTSVLFEQYF
14	TRBV15	TRBJ2-3	CATSRSGGEDTQYF
15	TRBV19	TRBJ2-7	CASSDFTGTYYEQYF
16	TRBV4-1	TRBJ2-5	CASSQESGPYQETQYF
15	TRBV25-1	TRBJ2-7	CASSDGRMGSYEQYF
15	TRBV2	TRBJ1-4	CASSDYGQINEKLFF
15	TRBV13	TRBJ2-3	CASSLGALESDTQYF
13	TRBV6-1	TRBJ2-7	CASREQGAYEQYF
16	TRBV6-1	TRBJ1-1	CASSEWTWGQNTEAFF
15	TRBV7-9	TRBJ2-1	CASSPGQGAGNEQFF
14	TRBV9	TRBJ1-1	CASSAGQGNTEAFF
14	TRBV2	TRBJ2-7	CASKENDPGHEQYF
15	TRBV12-3/TRBV12-4	TRBJ2-4	CASSPPAVSKNIQYF
12	TRBV12-3/TRBV12-4	TRBJ1-4	CASSFLFEKLFF
13	TRBV7-9	TRBJ2-1	CASSVGQVIEQFF
16	TRBV9	TRBJ2-1	CASSRSGTSSYNEQFF
15	TRBV20-1	TRBJ2-7	CSATARDRVSYEQYF
13	TRBV6-6	TRBJ2-7	CASSYGDSYEQYF
13	TRBV5-1	TRBJ1-2	CASSLDYTNGYTF
15	TRBV3-1	TRBJ2-2	CASSLRRGGTGELFF
16	TRBV15	TRBJ1-3	CATSRLPRDRRDTIYF
13	TRBV29-1	TRBJ2-7	CSVVGKFGYEQYF
13	TRBV7-9	TRBJ1-5	CASSPQGNQPQHF
16	TRBV12-3/TRBV12-4	TRBJ2-1	CASSLFRGTPWNEQFF
11	TRBV5-1	TRBJ2-1	CASSLGHEQFF
14	TRBV20-1	TRBJ2-2	CSARGDSSTGELFF
13	TRBV2	TRBJ2-7	CATTTGTTYEQYF
15	TRBV7-9	TRBJ1-1	CASSQPLRNKEVAFF
13	TRBV5-4	TRBJ2-7	CAGSGTGYDEQYF
14	TRBV7-2	TRBJ2-3	CASYRDFSTDTQYF
19	TRBV7-4	TRBJ2-7	CASSLVSSRTGGSRGEQYF
18	TRBV7-8	TRBJ1-1	CASSQNIPLGGTNTEAFF
15	TRBV12-3/TRBV12-4	TRBJ2-3	CASSASGGAPDTQYF
14	TRBV25-1	TRBJ1-2	CASSDWGLNYGYTF
12	TRBV10-3	TRBJ2-1	CAISVNVNEQFF
17	TRBV21-1	TRBJ2-5	CARSGTGRFIRKVTQYF
15	TRBV10-3	TRBJ1-2	CAINSGTGNDRGYTF
17	TRBV7-9	TRBJ2-3	CASSLPTSGGATDTQYF
14	TRBV4-2	TRBJ1-1	CASSQMLGQGGAFF
19	TRBV10-3	TRBJ2-7	CAISESPRAGRGDSYEQYF
14	TRBV28	TRBJ1-5	CASTLEGEFQPQHF
12	TRBV3-1	TRBJ2-7	CASSQSGYEQYF
12	TRBV29-1	TRBJ2-1	CSVEAGIPVPFF
14	TRBV19	TRBJ1-2	CASSIATTNYGYTF
17	TRBV7-6	TRBJ1-2	CASSATITGGGPYGYTF
15	TRBV19	TRBJ2-5	CASSIDGTLQETQYF
17	TRBV7-9	TRBJ2-6	CASSLAHLSSGANVLTF
15	TRBV9	TRBJ2-1	CASSVQGAGGDEQFF
14	TRBV6-5	TRBJ2-7	CASSYSVLSYEQYF
14	TRBV29-1	TRBJ2-5	CSVEVPRFRETQYF
15	TRBV7-9	TRBJ2-7	CASSIGTGSPYEQYF
14	TRBV30	TRBJ2-1	CAWSSVSSYNEQFF
14	TRBV29-1	TRBJ2-5	CSVGAANPQETQYF
14	TRBV3-1	TRBJ1-1	CASRFRGVGTEAFF
17	TRBV20-1	TRBJ2-3	CSARELVGTEHTDTQYF
15	TRBV27	TRBJ1-4	CASSLRWQGGEKLFF
16	TRBV9	TRBJ2-2	CASSTPSGGISGELFF